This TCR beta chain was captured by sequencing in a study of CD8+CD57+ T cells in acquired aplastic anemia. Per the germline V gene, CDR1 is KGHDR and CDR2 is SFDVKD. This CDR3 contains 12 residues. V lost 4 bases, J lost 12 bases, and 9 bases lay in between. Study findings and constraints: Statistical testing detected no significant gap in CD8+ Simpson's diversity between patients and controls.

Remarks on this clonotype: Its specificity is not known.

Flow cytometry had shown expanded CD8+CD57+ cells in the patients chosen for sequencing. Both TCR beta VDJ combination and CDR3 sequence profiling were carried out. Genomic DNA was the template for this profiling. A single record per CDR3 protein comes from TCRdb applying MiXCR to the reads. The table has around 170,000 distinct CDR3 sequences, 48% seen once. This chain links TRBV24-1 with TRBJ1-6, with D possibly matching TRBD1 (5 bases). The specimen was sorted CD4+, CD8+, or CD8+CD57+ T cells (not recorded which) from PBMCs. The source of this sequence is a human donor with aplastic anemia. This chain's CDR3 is CATSDPGGPLHF. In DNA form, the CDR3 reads TGTGCCACCAGTGACCCCGGGGGACCCCTCCACTTT.